The T cell receptor beta chain under discussion was sequenced for a study of CD8 T cells in Susac syndrome. Deletions cut 5 bases from V and 14 bases from J, with 16 bases between. The CDR3 contains 11 residues. The germline gives CDR1 SQVTM, CDR2 ANQGSEA. With random hexamers, reverse transcription was performed on about 0.5 to 1 ug of RNA. TCRdb passed the immunoSEQ multiplex PCR reads through MiXCR, listing each CDR3 protein once. The sample carries roughly 130,000 distinct CDR3 sequences, around 94% recorded once. Sequenced sample: CD8+ T cells from PBMCs. The chain joins TRBV29-1 to TRBJ2-1; D is unclear. The TCR comes from a human donor with Susac syndrome. In nucleotides, the CDR3 is TGCAGCGTTCCAAGGACGGATATTAAGTTCTTC. It encodes CSVPRTDIKFF.